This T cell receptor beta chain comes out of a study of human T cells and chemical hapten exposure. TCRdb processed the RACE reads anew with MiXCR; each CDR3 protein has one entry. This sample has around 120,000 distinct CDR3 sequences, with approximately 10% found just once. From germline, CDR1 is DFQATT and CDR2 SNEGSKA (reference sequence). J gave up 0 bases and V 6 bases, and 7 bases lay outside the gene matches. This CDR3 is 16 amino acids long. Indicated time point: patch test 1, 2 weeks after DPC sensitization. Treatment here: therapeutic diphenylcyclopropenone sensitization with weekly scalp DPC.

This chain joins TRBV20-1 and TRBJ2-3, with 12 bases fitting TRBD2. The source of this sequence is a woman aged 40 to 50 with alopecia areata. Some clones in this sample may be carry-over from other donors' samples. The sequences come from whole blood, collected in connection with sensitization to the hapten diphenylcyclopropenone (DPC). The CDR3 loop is CSAQGLAGRSTDTQYF. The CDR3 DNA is TGCAGTGCCCAAGGACTAGCGGGGAGAAGCACAGATACGCAGTATTTT.